The 11 T cell receptor beta chains given below trace back to one sample, sequenced in a study of blood T cell repertoires in COVID-19. Using immunoSEQ multiplex PCR, the repertoire was profiled, and TCRdb retains in-frame clones only, with some absent. The sample has fewer than 130,000 clones; approximately 81% are singletons. The source material was peripheral blood. These receptors were collected from a human donor in a cohort sampled during active COVID-19.

V usage is TRBV28 and J usage is TRBJ2-1, with a possible D match to TRBD2 (6 bases). Germline V gene data show CDR1 as MDHEN and CDR2 as SYDVKM. This CDR3 has 15 amino acids. Trimming pared 4 bases from V and 7 bases from J, leaving 17 bases between. The CDR3 reads CASSSLAGHVNEQFF. The CDR3 region has the DNA TGTGCCAGCAGTTCCCTCGCGGGGCACGTTAATGAGCAGTTCTTC.

This clone showed up just once. The chain couples TRBV28 to TRBJ2-1; D not certain. The CDR3 is 12 amino acids. V was trimmed by 3 bases and J by 9 bases, leaving 9 bases between them. Germline assignment: CDR1 MDHEN and CDR2 SYDVKM. The CDR3, as DNA: TGTGCCAGCAGTTTTCGGAGAGGTGAGCAGTTCTTC. Translation: CASSFRRGEQFF. The variable domain in full, with the rest retrieved from reference TRBV28 and TRBJ2-1, is DVKVTQSSRYLVKRTGEKVFLECVQDMDHENMFWYRQDPGLGLRLIYFSYDVKMKEKGDIPEGYSVSREKKERFSLILESASTNQTSMYLCASSFRRGEQFFGPGTRLTVL.

The count of this clone is one. The chain uses TRBV19 and TRBJ1-4, with D possibly matching TRBD1 (5 bases). The CDR3 spans 13 residues. The germline gives CDR1 LNHDA, CDR2 SQIVND (reference sequence). The ends were cut back, 3 bases at V and 11 bases at J, with 13 bases in the middle. The CDR3 is CASSILRGGKLFF. Written as DNA, the CDR3 is TGTGCCAGTAGTATTCTAAGGGGAGGCAAACTGTTTTTT. Supplemented by reference TRBV19 and TRBJ1-4, the full variable domain reads DGGITQSPKYLFRKEGQNVTLSCEQNLNHDAMYWYRQDPGQGLRLIYYSQIVNDFQKGDIAEGYSVSREKKESFPLTVTSAQKNPTAFYLCASSILRGGKLFFGSGTQLSVL.

The genes are TRBV27 and TRBJ1-4; 10 positions agree with TRBD1. CDR1 and CDR2 from the germline V gene are MNHEY and SMNVEV (reference sequence). The CDR3 consists of 14 residues. Trimming took 7 bases from V and 7 from J; bases not matched to a gene: 6. CDR3 in DNA: TGTGCCAGCACCCCGACAGGGGGCGGTGAAAAACTGTTTTTT. It specifies CASTPTGGGEKLFF.

This clone was counted once. The gene calls are TRBV18 and TRBJ2-1; tentative D call: TRBD1 (7 bases). The CDR3 spans 13 residues. Germline CDR1 reads KGHSH; CDR2 reads LQKENI. Trimming took off 10 bases at V and 8 bases at J, with 18 bases between the two ends. CDR3 sequence: CATNRRGLDEQFF. CDR3 sequence (DNA): TGTGCCACAAACCGGAGGGGGCTGGATGAGCAGTTCTTC.

The CDR3 sequence is CASSRTSGGSGELFF. The CDR3 DNA reads TGTGCCAGCAGCCGAACTAGCGGGGGTTCCGGGGAGCTGTTTTTT. The chain carries TRBV6-2 or TRBV6-3 and TRBJ2-2, with 11 bases aligning to TRBD2. CDR1 and CDR2 from the germline V gene are MNHEY and SVGEGT. The CDR3 length is 15 residues. The V and J ends lost 6 bases and 6 bases, in that order; junction bases with no gene match: 6.

This chain joins TRBV6-5 and TRBJ2-1; D gene uncertain. This CDR3 is built from 15 residues. Between the trimmed V and J ends, which lost 2 bases and 4 bases, there was a span of 12 bases. Germline V lookup: CDR1 MNHEY, CDR2 SVGAGI. In DNA form, the CDR3 reads TGTGCCAGCAGTTACGACATCTCCCCTTACAATGAGCAGTTCTTC. This encodes CASSYDISPYNEQFF.

The V gene is TRBV10-2, the J gene TRBJ2-2, with D possibly being TRBD1 (6 bases). The germline V gene encodes CDR1 WSHSY and CDR2 SAAADI. V was pared by 4 bases and J by 3 bases, with 6 bases between. This CDR3 has 13 residues. The CDR3, as DNA: TGCGCCAGCAGTGCAGGGGACACCGGGGAGCTGTTTTTT. It codes for CASSAGDTGELFF.

This chain connects TRBV3-1 (or the pseudogene TRBV3-2) to TRBJ1-1, with D unresolved. The V gene lost 1 base and the J gene lost 6 bases, with 6 bases spanning the gap. The V gene's germline CDR1 is LGHDT and CDR2 YNNKEL (reference sequence). The CDR3 is made up of 12 amino acids. In DNA form, the CDR3 reads TGTGCCAGCAGCCAAGTGAGGTCTGAAGCTTTCTTT. It specifies CASSQVRSEAFF.

The CDR3 sequence: CASSANQGVSNEKLFF. Here the CDR3 DNA reads TGTGCCAGCAGCGCTAATCAGGGGGTATCTAATGAAAAACTGTTTTTT. The rearrangement links TRBV9 to TRBJ1-4, with 7 bases fitting TRBD1. The J segment lost 3 bases and the V segment lost 3 bases, leaving 8 bases of the junction unmatched. The germline CDR1 and CDR2 sequences are SGDLS and YYNGEE. The CDR3 loop spans 16 amino acids.

This chain's CDR3 is CATKGQSFGNEQFF. Here the CDR3 DNA reads TGTGCCACCAAAGGACAGTCGTTCGGCAATGAGCAGTTCTTC. The chain employs TRBV2 and TRBJ2-1; TRBD1 might be the D (6 bases). The V gene lost 10 bases and the J gene lost 6 bases, with 19 bases spanning the gap. CDR3 length equals 14 residues. The germline gives CDR1 SNHLY, CDR2 FYNNEI. Looking up the rest from reference TRBV2 and TRBJ2-1 gives the full variable domain: EPEVTQTPSHQVTQMGQEVILRCVPISNHLYFYWYRQILGQKVEFLVSFYNNEISEKSEIFDDQFSVERPDGSNFTLKIRSTKLEDSAMYFCATKGQSFGNEQFFGPGTRLTVL.